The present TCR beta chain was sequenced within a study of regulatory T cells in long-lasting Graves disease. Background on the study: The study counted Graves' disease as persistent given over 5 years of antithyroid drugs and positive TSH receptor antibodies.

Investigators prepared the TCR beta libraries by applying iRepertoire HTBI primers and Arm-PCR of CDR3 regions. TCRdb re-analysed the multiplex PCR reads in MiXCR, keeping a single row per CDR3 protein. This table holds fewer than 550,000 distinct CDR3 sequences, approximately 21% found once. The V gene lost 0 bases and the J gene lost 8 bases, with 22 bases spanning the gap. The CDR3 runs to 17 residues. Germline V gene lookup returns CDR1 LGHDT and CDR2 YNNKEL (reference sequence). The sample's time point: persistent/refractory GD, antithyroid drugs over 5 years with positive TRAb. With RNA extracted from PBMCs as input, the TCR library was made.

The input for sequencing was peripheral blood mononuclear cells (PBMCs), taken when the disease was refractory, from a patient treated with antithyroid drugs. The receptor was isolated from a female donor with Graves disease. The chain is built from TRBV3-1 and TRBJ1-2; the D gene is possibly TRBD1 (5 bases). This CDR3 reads CASSQDRNGSPGRGYTF. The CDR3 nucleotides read TGTGCCAGCAGCCAAGATAGAAACGGCAGTCCAGGGAGAGGCTACACCTTC.